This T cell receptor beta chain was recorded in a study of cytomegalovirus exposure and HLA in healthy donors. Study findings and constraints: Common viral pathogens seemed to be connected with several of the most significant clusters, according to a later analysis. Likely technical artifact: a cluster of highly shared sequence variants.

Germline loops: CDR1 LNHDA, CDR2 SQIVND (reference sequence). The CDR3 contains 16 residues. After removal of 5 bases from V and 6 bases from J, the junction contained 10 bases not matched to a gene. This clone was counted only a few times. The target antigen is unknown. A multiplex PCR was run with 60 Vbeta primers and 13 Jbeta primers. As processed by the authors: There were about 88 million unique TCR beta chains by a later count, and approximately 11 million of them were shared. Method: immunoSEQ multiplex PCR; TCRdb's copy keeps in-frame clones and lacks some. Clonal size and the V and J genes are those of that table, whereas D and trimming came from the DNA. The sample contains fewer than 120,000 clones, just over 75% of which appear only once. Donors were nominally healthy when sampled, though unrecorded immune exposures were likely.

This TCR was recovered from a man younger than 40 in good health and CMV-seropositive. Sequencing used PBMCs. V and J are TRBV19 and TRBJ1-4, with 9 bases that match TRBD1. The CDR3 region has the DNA TGTGCCAGTAGTGTTATGCGGGGACAGGGTCATGAAAAACTGTTTTTT. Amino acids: CASSVMRGQGHEKLFF.